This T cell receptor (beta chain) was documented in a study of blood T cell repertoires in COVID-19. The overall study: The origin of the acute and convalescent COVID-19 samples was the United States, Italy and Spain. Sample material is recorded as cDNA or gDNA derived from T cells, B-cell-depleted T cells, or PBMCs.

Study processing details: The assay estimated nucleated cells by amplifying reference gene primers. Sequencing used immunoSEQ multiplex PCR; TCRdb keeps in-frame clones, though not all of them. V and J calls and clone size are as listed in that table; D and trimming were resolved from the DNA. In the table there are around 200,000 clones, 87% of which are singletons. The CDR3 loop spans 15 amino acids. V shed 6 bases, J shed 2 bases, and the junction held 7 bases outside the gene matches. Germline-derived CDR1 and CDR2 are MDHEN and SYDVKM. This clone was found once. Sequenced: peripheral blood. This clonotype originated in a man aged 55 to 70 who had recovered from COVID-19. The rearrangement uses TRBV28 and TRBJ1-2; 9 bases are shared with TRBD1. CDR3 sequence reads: CASRSWDRVNYGYTF. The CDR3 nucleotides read TGTGCCAGCAGATCTTGGGACAGGGTCAACTATGGCTACACCTTC.